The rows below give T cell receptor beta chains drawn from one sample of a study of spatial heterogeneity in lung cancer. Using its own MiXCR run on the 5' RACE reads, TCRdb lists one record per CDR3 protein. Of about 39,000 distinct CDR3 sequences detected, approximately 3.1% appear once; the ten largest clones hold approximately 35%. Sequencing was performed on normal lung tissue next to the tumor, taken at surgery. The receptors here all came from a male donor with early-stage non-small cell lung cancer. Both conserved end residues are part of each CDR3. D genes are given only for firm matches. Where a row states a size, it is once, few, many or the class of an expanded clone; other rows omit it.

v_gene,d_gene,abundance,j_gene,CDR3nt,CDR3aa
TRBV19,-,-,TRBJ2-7,TGTGCCAGTAGTATATATGGAAACTACGAGCAGTACTTC,CASSIYGNYEQYF
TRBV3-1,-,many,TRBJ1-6,TGTGCCAGCAGCCAAGCGGCAGGCTCTAATTCACCCCTCCACTTT,CASSQAAGSNSPLHF
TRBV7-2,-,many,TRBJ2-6,TGTGCCAGCAGCTTAGCGTCCCTCTCTGGGGCCAACGTCCTGACTTTC,CASSLASLSGANVLTF
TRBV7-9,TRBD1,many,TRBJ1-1,TGTGCCAGCAGCTCCGGGACAGGCAACCAAGCTTTCTTT,CASSSGTGNQAFF
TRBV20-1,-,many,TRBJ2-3,TGCAGTGCTAGTAGTCAGGGGCGCACAGATACGCAGTATTTT,CSASSQGRTDTQYF
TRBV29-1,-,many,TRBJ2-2,TGCAGCGTTGTTACTGCCGCCGCCGGGGAGCTGTTTTTT,CSVVTAAAGELFF
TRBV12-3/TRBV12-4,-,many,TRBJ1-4,TGTGCCAGCAGCCAACAGGGCGGGAATGAAAAACTGTTTTTT,CASSQQGGNEKLFF
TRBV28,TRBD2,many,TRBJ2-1,TGTGCCAGCAGTTTACTTGGGGGGGATCACAATGAGCAGTTCTTC,CASSLLGGDHNEQFF
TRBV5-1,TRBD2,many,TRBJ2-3,TGCGCCAGCAGCCCCGGACTAGCGGGAGGGCCCGATACGCAGTATTTT,CASSPGLAGGPDTQYF
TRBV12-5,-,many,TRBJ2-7,TGTGCTAGTGAGGAGGGGTGGTACTTC,CASEEGWYF
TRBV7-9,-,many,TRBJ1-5,TGTGCCAGCAGCTCCGAAACACAGCCCCAGCATTTT,CASSSETQPQHF
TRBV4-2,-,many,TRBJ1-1,TGTGCCAGCAGCCAAGGCAGGGGATCTATGAACACTGAAGCTTTCTTT,CASSQGRGSMNTEAFF
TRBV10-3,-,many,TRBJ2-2,TGTGCCATCATGCCGGGACCCGCGACCGGGGAGCTGTTTTTT,CAIMPGPATGELFF
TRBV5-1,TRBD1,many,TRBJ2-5,TGCGCCAGCGGAAAAGCAGTACAGGGGGAAGAGACCCAGTACTTC,CASGKAVQGEETQYF
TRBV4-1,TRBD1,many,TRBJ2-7,TGCGCCAGCAGCGGGACAGCTCTATACTTC,CASSGTALYF
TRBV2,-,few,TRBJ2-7,TGTGCCAGCAGTGCCGGGACGGTAGTTTTGGAGCAGTACTTC,CASSAGTVVLEQYF
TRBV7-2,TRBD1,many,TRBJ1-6,TGTGCCAGCAGCTACGACAGGGTAGGGTCACCCCTCCACTTT,CASSYDRVGSPLHF
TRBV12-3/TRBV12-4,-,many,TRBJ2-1,TGTGCCAGCAGACAAACAACGTACAATGAGCAGTTCTTC,CASRQTTYNEQFF
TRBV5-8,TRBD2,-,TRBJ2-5,TGTGCCAGCATCCCGCTGGGGACTAGCGGGGGGGCAGGGGAGACCCAGTACTTC,CASIPLGTSGGAGETQYF
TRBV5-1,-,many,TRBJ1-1,TGCGCCAGCAGCCAAACCCCGACAGGCGGGGTCGGCGAAGCTTTCTTT,CASSQTPTGGVGEAFF
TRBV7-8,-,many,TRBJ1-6,TGTGCCAGCAGCTTAGCTCCCCGCCCCAATTCACCCCTCCACTTT,CASSLAPRPNSPLHF
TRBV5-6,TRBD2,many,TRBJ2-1,TGTGCCAGCCTCCTGGTTACTAGCGGGGGGGCGTTTGAGCAGTTCTTC,CASLLVTSGGAFEQFF
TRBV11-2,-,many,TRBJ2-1,TGTGCCAGCAGCTTAGGAGGGAGTTTCGTGGGGGTCTCCTACAATGAGCAGTTCTTC,CASSLGGSFVGVSYNEQFF
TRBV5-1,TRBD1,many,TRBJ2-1,TGCGCCAGCAGCCCTGGGACAGCCATTCATGTCAATGAGCAGTTCTTC,CASSPGTAIHVNEQFF
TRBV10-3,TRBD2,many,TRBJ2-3,TGTGCCATCAGTACTAGCGGCCCAAGCACAGATACGCAGTATTTT,CAISTSGPSTDTQYF
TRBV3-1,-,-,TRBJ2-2,TGTGCCAGCAGCCTACAGAGCGCCGGGGAGCTGTTTTTT,CASSLQSAGELFF
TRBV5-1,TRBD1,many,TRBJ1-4,TGCGCCAGCAGCTTGACAGGGGGGAGTGAAAAACTGTTTTTT,CASSLTGGSEKLFF
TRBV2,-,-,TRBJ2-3,TGTGCCGGCAAGGCGGACTTTGGCACAGATACGCAGTATTTT,CAGKADFGTDTQYF
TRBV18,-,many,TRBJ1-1,TGTGCCAGCTCACCGGAATCCCAGAACACTGAAGCTTTCTTT,CASSPESQNTEAFF
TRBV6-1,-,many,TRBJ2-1,TGTGCCAGCAGTGAATGGGTGTACAATGAGCAGTTCTTC,CASSEWVYNEQFF
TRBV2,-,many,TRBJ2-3,TGTGCCAGCAGGGACAGAGCAGATACGCAGTATTTT,CASRDRADTQYF
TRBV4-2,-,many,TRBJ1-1,TGTGCCAGCAGCCCTGACATTTACACTGAAGCTTTCTTT,CASSPDIYTEAFF
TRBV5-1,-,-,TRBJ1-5,TGCGCCAGCAGCTTGGGAGGGGTCAATCAGCCCCAGCATTTT,CASSLGGVNQPQHF
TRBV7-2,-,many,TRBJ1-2,TGTGCCAGCAGCTTGCAGGGTGGGGGCCTCTATGGCTACACCTTC,CASSLQGGGLYGYTF
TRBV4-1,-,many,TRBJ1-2,TGCGCCAGCAGCCAAGCGGCTCCAAAGGGCTATGGCTACACCTTC,CASSQAAPKGYGYTF
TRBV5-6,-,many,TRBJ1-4,TGTGCCAGCAGCCTGGACGGGGCGAGACGCGAAAAACTGTTTTTT,CASSLDGARREKLFF
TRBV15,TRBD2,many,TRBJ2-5,TGTGCCACCAGCAGATCCCTAAGCGGAGCGGGAGAAGAGACCCAGTACTTC,CATSRSLSGAGEETQYF
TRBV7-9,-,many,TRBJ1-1,TGTGCCAGCAGGCCCTGGGGCAGTGAAGCTTTCTTT,CASRPWGSEAFF
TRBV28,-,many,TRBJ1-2,TGTGCCAGCAGTTTTTCGGTCCAGGGTTATGGCTACACCTTC,CASSFSVQGYGYTF
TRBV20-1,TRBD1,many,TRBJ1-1,TGCAGTGCTAGAGATCACGGACAGGGCGGAACTGAAGCTTTCTTT,CSARDHGQGGTEAFF
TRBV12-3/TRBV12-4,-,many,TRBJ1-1,TGTGCCAGCAGTCGGAACCTCGGAGTCACTGAAGCTTTCTTT,CASSRNLGVTEAFF
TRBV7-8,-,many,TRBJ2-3,TGTGCCAGCAGCTTAGATGCAGGGGAGGGCACAGATACGCAGTATTTT,CASSLDAGEGTDTQYF
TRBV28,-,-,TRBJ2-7,TGTGCCAGCAGTTTAAATTATGGCTACGAGCAGTACTTC,CASSLNYGYEQYF
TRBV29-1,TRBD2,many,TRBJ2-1,TGCAGCGTCAAGAGGGGAGGGACCTACAATGAGCAGTTCTTC,CSVKRGGTYNEQFF
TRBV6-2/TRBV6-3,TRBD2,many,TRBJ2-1,TGTGCCAGCAGGTCCTTAGCGGGTAGGGATGAGCAGTTCTTC,CASRSLAGRDEQFF
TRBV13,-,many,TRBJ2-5,TGTGCCAGCAGCTTAGGGACGGGAGAAGAGACCCAGTACTTC,CASSLGTGEETQYF
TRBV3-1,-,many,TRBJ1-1,TGTGCCAGCGAAACCGGATGGGGCGCAGGGACTGAAGCTTTCTTT,CASETGWGAGTEAFF
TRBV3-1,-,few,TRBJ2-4,TGTGCCAGCAGCCAAGGAACCCTCGGCGGCGGAAACATTCAGTACTTC,CASSQGTLGGGNIQYF
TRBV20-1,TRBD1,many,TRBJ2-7,TGCAGTGCTCCGGGGACAGGGCTCTACGAGCAGTACTTC,CSAPGTGLYEQYF
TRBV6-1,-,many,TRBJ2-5,TGTGCCAGCAGCCTTCGAGAGACCCAGTACTTC,CASSLRETQYF
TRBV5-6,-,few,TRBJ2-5,TGTGCCAGCAGCCCGGAGGGGGACCACCAAGAGACCCAGTACTTC,CASSPEGDHQETQYF
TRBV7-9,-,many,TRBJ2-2,TGTGCCAGCAGCACAGGTTTTATCACCGGGGAGCTGTTTTTT,CASSTGFITGELFF
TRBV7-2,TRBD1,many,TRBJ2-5,TGTGCCAGCAGCTTTACGACAGGGACGGAGACCCAGTACTTC,CASSFTTGTETQYF
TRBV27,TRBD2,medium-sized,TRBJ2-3,TGTGCCAGCAGTAGACTAGCGGGGGTGCCGGGTACGCAGTATTTT,CASSRLAGVPGTQYF
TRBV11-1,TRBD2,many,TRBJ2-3,TGTGCCAGCAGCCTAACTAGCGGTCCCACAGATACGCAGTATTTT,CASSLTSGPTDTQYF
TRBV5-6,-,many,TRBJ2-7,TGTGCCAGCAGCTTGACAGGGTACGCCAACGAGCAGTACTTC,CASSLTGYANEQYF
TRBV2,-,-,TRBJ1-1,TGTGCCAGCAGTGAAGTGCAGGGGAACACTGAAGCTTTCTTT,CASSEVQGNTEAFF
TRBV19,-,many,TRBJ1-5,TGTGCCAGTAGTATTGGACTGGTTAATCAGCCCCAGCATTTT,CASSIGLVNQPQHF
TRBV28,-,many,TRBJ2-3,TGTGCCAGCACAGACGGGGGTGGGGCAGATACGCAGTATTTT,CASTDGGGADTQYF